This TCR beta chain derives from a study of T-cell reconstitution after alpha-beta-depleted transplantation in children. The library targeted TCRbeta and was prepared with unique molecular identifiers. In TCRdb, the PCR reads were re-called with MiXCR into one record per CDR3 protein. The sample carries about 640,000 distinct CDR3 sequences, over 10% recorded once. The germline V gene encodes CDR1 SEHNR and CDR2 FQNEAQ (reference sequence). The CDR3 spans 15 residues. V dropped 3 bases and J dropped 3 bases, with 12 bases sitting between them. This clonotype has just a few counts. The specimen was PBMCs, mostly from graft donor cells, collected 360 days after TCRalphabeta/CD19-depleted stem cell transplant. V and J are TRBV7-9 and TRBJ2-4, with D possibly matching TRBD2 (6 bases). The sequence came from a male patient between 5 and 17 years old who had a stem cell transplant for acute myeloid leukemia, so the T cells may come from the graft donor. DNA of the CDR3: TGTGCCAGCAGCTTCGGGGGAGACGGCAAAAACATTCAGTACTTC. This translates into CASSFGGDGKNIQYF.